The 13 T cell receptor beta chains listed next were all sequenced from one sample in a study of Ad26.COV2.S vaccination and SARS-CoV-2 variants (dated by TCRdb to about 2021). The sample's time point label is to be understood as: individuals recovered from natural SARS-CoV-2 infection. Libraries were made using the immunoSEQ multiplex PCR assay. The table was pulled from immuneACCESS by TCRdb, which kept in-frame rearrangements only. Such tables lose some clones; where checked, under half of the loss comes from unresolved V genes, and the rest has no known cause. The table for this sample lists around 45,000 clones; around 83% of them were counted only once. Roughly 45% of the sample is held by the ten biggest clonotypes. Sequencing was performed on peripheral blood, taken after recovery from COVID-19. These receptors were obtained from a human donor who had recovered from COVID-19.

This clone appeared a single time. The chain couples TRBV9 to TRBJ1-5, with a weak D call TRBD1 (5 bases). Trimming stripped 0 bases from V and 7 bases from J, with 11 bases between. This CDR3 is built from 14 residues. Germline assignment: CDR1 SGDLS and CDR2 YYNGEE. In nucleotides, the CDR3 is TGTGCCAGCAGCGTAGGCCAGGGAGACCAGCCCCAGCATTTT. Amino acids: CASSVGQGDQPQHF.

The CDR3: CASSKAQGQVNTEAFF. As DNA, the CDR3 is TGTGCCAGCTCCAAGGCCCAGGGACAGGTGAACACTGAAGCTTTCTTT. The chain recombines TRBV18 with TRBJ1-1; TRBD1 matches 8 bases. Germline CDR1 reads KGHSH; CDR2 reads LQKENI. This CDR3 is built from 16 residues. Unmatched junction bases numbered 9, after V lost 6 bases and J lost 0 bases.

The chain couples TRBV2 to TRBJ2-3; D is perhaps TRBD2 (5 bases). Trimming shortened V by 11 bases and J by 3 bases, and 12 bases separated the two germline ends. This CDR3 contains 12 residues. CDR1 is SNHLY, CDR2 FYNNEI, per germline. The CDR3 DNA is TGTGCCGGTTTGAGGGCGACAGATACGCAGTATTTT. Translation gives CAGLRATDTQYF.

The V call is TRBV4-1, the J call TRBJ2-3; TRBD2 might be the D (5 bases). V was trimmed by 0 bases and J by 1 base, leaving 8 bases between them. Germline loops: CDR1 MGHRA, CDR2 YSYEKL. The CDR3 is 15 amino acids. For the CDR3, the DNA is TGCGCCAGCAGCCAAGATGGGAGCCGCACAGATACGCAGTATTTT. Its translation: CASSQDGSRTDTQYF.

The rearrangement uses TRBV14 and TRBJ2-3; the match to TRBD1 covers 8 bases. This CDR3 is 15 amino acids long. Germline V gene lookup returns CDR1 SGHDN and CDR2 FVKESK. Trimming at V came to 1 base and at J to 5 bases, leaving 5 bases not matched to a gene. CDR3 in amino acids: CASSQVQGALDTQYF. CDR3 nucleotides: TGTGCCAGCAGCCAAGTCCAGGGGGCGTTAGATACGCAGTATTTT. Variable domain in full (rest from reference TRBV14 and TRBJ2-3): EAGVTQFPSHSVIEKGQTVTLRCDPISGHDNLYWYRRVMGKEIKFLLHFVKESKQDESGMPNNRFLAERTGGTYSTLKVQPAELEDSGVYFCASSQVQGALDTQYFGPGTRLTVL.

V and J are TRBV6-5 and TRBJ1-1, with TRBD1 as a possible D gene (6 bases). Germline lookup yields CDR1 MNHEY and CDR2 SVGAGI. The length of the CDR3 is 13 residues. Trimming removed 6 bases from V and 8 bases from J, with 16 bases in between. The CDR3 DNA follows: TGTGCCAGCAGGGACAGTAAATTAACGGAAGCTTTCTTT. Its protein is CASRDSKLTEAFF.

This clone was recorded a few times. The gene calls are TRBV3-1 (or the pseudogene TRBV3-2) and TRBJ1-4; D is perhaps TRBD1 (5 bases). Germline-derived CDR1 and CDR2 are LGHDT and YNNKEL (reference sequence). V was shortened by 3 bases and J by 3 bases, with 8 bases between the two germline ends. CDR3 length: 14 amino acids. The CDR3 is CASSQRGANEKLFF. CDR3 DNA: TGTGCCAGCAGCCAGCGGGGGGCTAATGAAAAACTGTTTTTT.

The DNA for the CDR3 is TGTGCCAGTAGGGGACAGGGCGGAAACTACAATGAGCAGTTCTTC. As protein: CASRGQGGNYNEQFF. The J gene is TRBJ2-1, the V gene TRBV19, with 9 bases lining up with TRBD1. The CDR3 has 15 amino acids. With V trimmed by 6 bases and J by 3 bases, 6 bases remained unmatched. Germline V gives CDR1 LNHDA, CDR2 SQIVND (reference sequence).

This chain uses TRBV6-5 with TRBJ1-3, with TRBD1 identical over 7 bases. The ends lost 6 bases at V and 0 bases at J; junction bases unmatched: 5. This CDR3 region has 15 residues. Germline values: CDR1 MNHEY, CDR2 SVGAGI. The DNA for the CDR3 is TGTGCCAGCAGCAGGGGGGATCGCTCTGGAAACACCATATATTTT. Its translation is CASSRGDRSGNTIYF.

This clone was observed a single time. The rearrangement links TRBV6-5 to TRBJ2-3; no clear D. This CDR3 spans 14 amino acids. With 5 bases removed from V and 3 bases from J, the gap between germline ends came to 12 bases. Germline loops: CDR1 MNHEY, CDR2 SVGAGI. The CDR3 DNA follows: TGTGCCAGCAGTCCCCGGACGGTAACAGATACGCAGTATTTT. Its translation is CASSPRTVTDTQYF.

This rearrangement joins TRBV18 to TRBJ1-1; TRBD1 aligns across 9 bases. This CDR3 region has 16 residues. Germline V gives CDR1 KGHSH, CDR2 LQKENI. Trimming removed 1 base from V and 0 bases from J; junction bases left unmatched: 3. The CDR3, as DNA: TGTGCCAGCTCACCACGACAGGGGGGAATGAACACTGAAGCTTTCTTT. Its protein product is CASSPRQGGMNTEAFF.

The genes are TRBV5-1 and TRBJ2-7, with TRBD2 identical over 9 bases. The CDR3 totals 14 residues. Per the germline V gene, CDR1 is SGHRS and CDR2 is YFSETQ. With V trimmed by 4 bases and J by 5 bases, 7 bases remained unmatched. The CDR3 spells CASSTAGGWDEQYF. Written as DNA, the CDR3 is TGCGCCAGCAGCACAGCGGGAGGCTGGGACGAGCAGTACTTC.

This clone occurred once. The chain couples TRBV4-2 to TRBJ1-2, with 8 bases aligning to TRBD1. Germline assignment: CDR1 LGHNA and CDR2 YNFKEQ. The CDR3 loop spans 17 amino acids. The junction had 12 bases not matched to a gene; V was cut back by 3 bases and J by 3 bases. The CDR3 protein is CASSHLNHGTGHYGYTF. The CDR3 nucleotides are TGTGCCAGCAGCCACCTTAACCATGGGACAGGCCACTATGGCTACACCTTC.